This TCR beta chain was recovered during a study of B cell selection in AIRE deficiency. A note on this clone: Its matching antigen is unknown.

Conventional CD4 T cells were sorted as CD4+CD127+ cells. In germline, CDR1 is SGHRS, CDR2 YFSETQ. This CDR3 is built from 15 residues. V lost 4 bases and J lost 2; bases outside the gene matches: 6. In the authors' methods: Conventional T cell pools: 95,000 to 120,000 distinct patient, 130,000 to 150,000 donor TCRbeta sequences. Generated by immunoSEQ multiplex PCR, the TCRdb table keeps only in-frame clones and is missing some. V, J and clone size are taken as reported in that table, and D and trimming were inferred from the DNA itself. The sample yields about 24,000 clones, roughly 96% seen once. Study-wide findings and caveats: Shared Treg sequences had shorter CDR3s, biased toward rearrangements with few non-templated insertions.

This clonotype was obtained from a human donor with AIRE deficiency. The V and J genes are TRBV5-1 and TRBJ2-7; 10 positions match TRBD1. Material for sequencing was conventional CD4+ T cells sorted from PBMCs. CDR3 nucleotides: TGCGCCAGCAGCCTCGGACAGGGGGGTACCTACGAGCAGTACTTC. Translated: CASSLGQGGTYEQYF.